The clone carrying this T cell receptor (beta chain) was counted ten times or more. Antigen: not known. The data were taken from a study of CD8 T cells in ankylosing spondylitis. Germline CDR1 and CDR2: MDHEN and SYDVKM. The CDR3 sequence is 13 residues long. The V gene lost 3 bases and the J gene lost 2 bases, with 7 bases spanning the gap. Whole-study results and caveats: Several of the motif variants were reported before in synovial fluid and blood from reactive arthritis. Reported data indicate significant enrichment of disease-linked clones within matched ankylosing spondylitis synovial fluid. The study identified a TCR beta motif of several highly homologous variants that appeared characteristic of ankylosing spondylitis blood.

One entry per CDR3 protein, called by TCRdb with MiXCR from the 5' RACE reads. Of some 140,000 distinct CDR3 sequences in the sample, roughly 8.3% were seen once. The receptor was derived from a male donor with ankylosing spondylitis. Sample: synovial fluid, either unsorted or a sorted T cell fraction (not recorded which). This chain links TRBV28 with TRBJ1-1; no firm D call. The DNA of the CDR3 is TGTGCCAGCAGTTTTGGGGATAACACTGAAGCTTTCTTT. Protein sequence: CASSFGDNTEAFF.